This T cell receptor (beta chain) originates from a study of T-cell reconstitution after alpha-beta-depleted transplantation in children. This CDR3 region has 15 residues. CDR1 and CDR2 from the germline V gene are SGHVS and FNYEAQ. The V gene lost 1 base and the J gene lost 0 bases, with 7 bases spanning the gap. General study results and limits: T-cell numbers and diversity one year post-transplant derived largely from freshly generated T cells.

On this clonotype itself: Its antigen is not identified.

A TCRbeta library incorporating unique molecular identifiers was prepared. TCRdb fed the PCR reads into MiXCR, producing one record per CDR3 protein. The sample contains 490,000 or so distinct CDR3 sequences, approximately 10% of which appear only once. The origin of this receptor is a child under 10 years old with inherited bone marrow failure, due to receive a stem cell transplant. The V call is TRBV7-6, the J call TRBJ2-1, with D unclear. Here the sequenced sample was PBMCs, taken before TCRalphabeta/CD19-depleted stem cell transplant. The CDR3 here is CASSLEVSSYNEQFF. The CDR3 DNA is TGTGCCAGCAGCTTAGAGGTTAGCTCCTACAATGAGCAGTTCTTC.